Listed below are T cell receptor beta chains from one sample, sequenced in a study of beta chain features in type 1 diabetes. This table comes from immunoSEQ multiplex PCR, and its TCRdb copy is limited to in-frame clones, with some not included. Here the sample spans approximately 140,000 clones, roughly 9.3% being singletons. The sample consisted of central memory CD4+ T cells from blood. These receptors all stem from a woman aged 40 to 55 in good health. CDR3s include the opening cysteine and the closing phenylalanine or tryptophan. Each record gives: J gene, D gene, CDR3 length, clone size, V gene, CDR3 DNA, CDR3 protein. D genes are given only for firm matches. Size values are once, few and many counts, or a class for expanded clones, and some rows have none.

j_call: TRBJ1-1
d_call: TRBD1
cdr3_length: 13
clone_size: -
v_call: TRBV19
cdr3_nt: TGTGCCAGTCTGGGACAGGGGTTCACTGAAGCTTTCTTT
cdr3_aa: CASLGQGFTEAFF

j_call: TRBJ2-1
d_call: TRBD1
cdr3_length: 13
clone_size: few
v_call: TRBV6-5
cdr3_nt: TGTGCCAGCAGGCGACAGGGGGTCAATGAGCAGTTCTTC
cdr3_aa: CASRRQGVNEQFF

j_call: TRBJ2-7
d_call: -
cdr3_length: 14
clone_size: -
v_call: TRBV7-9
cdr3_nt: TGTGCCAGCAGCTTATCGGACAATTACTACGAGCAGTACTTC
cdr3_aa: CASSLSDNYYEQYF

j_call: TRBJ2-3
d_call: TRBD2
cdr3_length: 14
clone_size: few
v_call: TRBV19
cdr3_nt: TGTGCCAGTAAGGGGACTAGCGGCACAGATACGCAGTATTTT
cdr3_aa: CASKGTSGTDTQYF

j_call: TRBJ2-1
d_call: -
cdr3_length: 15
clone_size: -
v_call: TRBV6-6
cdr3_nt: TGTGCCAGCAGCGGCAGGGGGGAACTCTACAATGAGCAGTTCTTC
cdr3_aa: CASSGRGELYNEQFF

j_call: TRBJ2-7
d_call: TRBD1
cdr3_length: 11
clone_size: -
v_call: TRBV10-3
cdr3_nt: TGTGCCATGGGGACAGGGGCCGAGCAGTACTTC
cdr3_aa: CAMGTGAEQYF

j_call: TRBJ2-7
d_call: TRBD1
cdr3_length: 14
clone_size: -
v_call: TRBV6-6
cdr3_nt: TGTGCCAGCTGGGACAGGGACGGCTCCTACGAGCAGTACTTC
cdr3_aa: CASWDRDGSYEQYF

j_call: TRBJ2-7
d_call: -
cdr3_length: 13
clone_size: few
v_call: TRBV10-3
cdr3_nt: TGTGCCATCAGTGCTAACGGAGCCTACGAGCAGTACTTC
cdr3_aa: CAISANGAYEQYF

j_call: TRBJ2-4
d_call: -
cdr3_length: 14
clone_size: few
v_call: TRBV5-4
cdr3_nt: TGTGCCAGCAGCTCTCCCGTAGCCAAAAACATTCAGTACTTC
cdr3_aa: CASSSPVAKNIQYF

j_call: TRBJ2-7
d_call: -
cdr3_length: 12
clone_size: few
v_call: TRBV10-1
cdr3_nt: TGCGCCAGCAGTGATAGGGGCGACGAGCAGTACTTC
cdr3_aa: CASSDRGDEQYF

j_call: TRBJ2-5
d_call: -
cdr3_length: 15
clone_size: few
v_call: TRBV10-3
cdr3_nt: TGTGCCATCAGTGACGCGACAGGTAGCCAGGAGACCCAGTACTTC
cdr3_aa: CAISDATGSQETQYF